The rows below give T cell receptor beta chains drawn from one sample of a study of T cells in Graves' hyperthyroidism and ophthalmopathy. Each CDR3 protein gets one entry after TCRdb re-called the multiplex PCR reads with MiXCR. The repertoire holds 300,000 to 400,000 distinct CDR3 sequences, more than 12% seen once, with 15% to 20% in the top ten. The sequenced material came from blood. These receptors originate from a woman aged 30 to 39 with Graves' ophthalmopathy. Both conserved end residues are part of each CDR3. Fields, in order: D gene, V gene, J gene, clone size, CDR3 DNA, CDR3 protein. The D gene is left open where the match is weak. The size field is filled for only some rows; it gives once, few, many or a size class.

d_call: NA; v_call: TRBV30; j_call: TRBJ1-1; clone_size: many; cdr3_nt: TGTGCCTGGCGGACAACCCCAACTGAAGCTTTCTTT; cdr3_aa: CAWRTTPTEAFF
d_call: NA; v_call: TRBV28; j_call: TRBJ1-1; clone_size: many; cdr3_nt: TGTGCCAGCAGTCCAGGGACTTTCGTGGTGACTGAAGCTTTCTTT; cdr3_aa: CASSPGTFVVTEAFF
d_call: NA; v_call: TRBV20-1; j_call: TRBJ2-3; clone_size: many; cdr3_nt: TGCAGTGCTCCCTCGGGAAGGGGCTGGACAGATACGCAGTATTTT; cdr3_aa: CSAPSGRGWTDTQYF
d_call: NA; v_call: TRBV2; j_call: TRBJ1-1; clone_size: many; cdr3_nt: TGTGCCAGCAGTGGCCCTTTTGAAGCTTTCTTT; cdr3_aa: CASSGPFEAFF
d_call: NA; v_call: TRBV12-3/TRBV12-4; j_call: TRBJ2-7; clone_size: many; cdr3_nt: TGTGCCAGCAGTTTTGCTGGAACCTACGAGCAGTACTTC; cdr3_aa: CASSFAGTYEQYF
d_call: NA; v_call: TRBV19; j_call: TRBJ2-7; clone_size: few; cdr3_nt: TGTGCCAGCCAGAACCAGGCGACAGGGAGGTACGAGCAGTACTTC; cdr3_aa: CASQNQATGRYEQYF
d_call: NA; v_call: TRBV10-3; j_call: TRBJ2-3; clone_size: few; cdr3_nt: TGTGCCATCAGTGATGGTGTCAGGGGAAATACGCAGTATTTT; cdr3_aa: CAISDGVRGNTQYF
d_call: NA; v_call: TRBV27; j_call: TRBJ2-7; clone_size: many; cdr3_nt: TGTGCCAGCAGTTTGGGTGGGGACTACGAGCAGTACTTC; cdr3_aa: CASSLGGDYEQYF
d_call: TRBD1; v_call: TRBV10-2; j_call: TRBJ1-1; clone_size: NA; cdr3_nt: TGCGCCAGCAGACCTGGGACAGTGCAAGACCATGAAGCTTTCTTT; cdr3_aa: CASRPGTVQDHEAFF
d_call: TRBD1; v_call: TRBV28; j_call: TRBJ2-1; clone_size: many; cdr3_nt: TGTGCCAGCGGACGGACAGGGTGGCATGAGCAGTTCTTC; cdr3_aa: CASGRTGWHEQFF
d_call: NA; v_call: TRBV10-3; j_call: TRBJ2-1; clone_size: NA; cdr3_nt: TGTGCCCTCAGAACCGGGGGTGAGCAGTTCTTC; cdr3_aa: CALRTGGEQFF
d_call: TRBD1; v_call: TRBV28; j_call: TRBJ1-5; clone_size: few; cdr3_nt: TGTGCCAGCAGCTCCAGGACAGGGCTAGGCAATCAGCCCCAGCATTTT; cdr3_aa: CASSSRTGLGNQPQHF
d_call: TRBD1; v_call: TRBV20-1; j_call: TRBJ2-3; clone_size: NA; cdr3_nt: TGCAGTGCCAGCACAGGGGCTAGCACAGATACGCAGTATTTT; cdr3_aa: CSASTGASTDTQYF
d_call: TRBD1; v_call: TRBV5-1; j_call: TRBJ1-2; clone_size: NA; cdr3_nt: TGCGCCAGCAGCCCAGGGACAGGAGGTCTCTATGGCTACACCTTC; cdr3_aa: CASSPGTGGLYGYTF
d_call: NA; v_call: TRBV5-1; j_call: TRBJ2-1; clone_size: NA; cdr3_nt: TGTGCCAGCAGCTATCAACAGGGATCTGAGCAGTTCTTC; cdr3_aa: CASSYQQGSEQFF
d_call: NA; v_call: TRBV28; j_call: TRBJ1-2; clone_size: NA; cdr3_nt: TGTGCCAGCGGGACACTAAATGGCTACACCTTC; cdr3_aa: CASGTLNGYTF
d_call: NA; v_call: TRBV27; j_call: TRBJ1-5; clone_size: few; cdr3_nt: TGTGCCAGCAGAAGACAGGTGGATCAGCCCCAGCATTTT; cdr3_aa: CASRRQVDQPQHF
d_call: NA; v_call: TRBV7-9; j_call: TRBJ1-6; clone_size: many; cdr3_nt: TGTGCCAGCAGCCCCGACAGATATAATTCACCCCTCCACTTT; cdr3_aa: CASSPDRYNSPLHF
d_call: NA; v_call: TRBV18; j_call: TRBJ2-7; clone_size: many; cdr3_nt: TGTGCCAGCTCACCTAAGACTAACTCCTACGAGCAGTACTTC; cdr3_aa: CASSPKTNSYEQYF
d_call: TRBD2; v_call: TRBV6-1; j_call: TRBJ2-7; clone_size: many; cdr3_nt: TGTGCCAGCAGTGAAGGACTAGCGGGGGTTCACGAGCAGTACTTC; cdr3_aa: CASSEGLAGVHEQYF
d_call: TRBD1; v_call: TRBV28; j_call: TRBJ1-2; clone_size: NA; cdr3_nt: TGTGCCAGCAAGGGGACAGGGAATTATGGCTACACCTTC; cdr3_aa: CASKGTGNYGYTF
d_call: NA; v_call: TRBV4-2; j_call: TRBJ1-2; clone_size: many; cdr3_nt: TGTGCCAGCAGCCTCCCGGACACAGACTATGGCTACACCTTC; cdr3_aa: CASSLPDTDYGYTF
d_call: TRBD1; v_call: TRBV20-1; j_call: TRBJ2-5; clone_size: many; cdr3_nt: TGCAGTGCAAAGGGACAGCCACCGTACCAAGAGACCCAGTACTTC; cdr3_aa: CSAKGQPPYQETQYF
d_call: NA; v_call: TRBV4-1; j_call: TRBJ1-3; clone_size: few; cdr3_nt: TGCGCCAGCAGCCAAGATCTGTTCTCTGGAAACACCATATATTTT; cdr3_aa: CASSQDLFSGNTIYF
d_call: TRBD2; v_call: TRBV5-8; j_call: TRBJ2-5; clone_size: NA; cdr3_nt: TGTGCCAGCAGCTTGTGGAGCGGGGGACCCCAGGAGACCCAGTACTTC; cdr3_aa: CASSLWSGGPQETQYF
d_call: NA; v_call: TRBV30; j_call: TRBJ2-5; clone_size: many; cdr3_nt: TGTGCCTGGAGTTCGGGGGAAGAGACCCAGTACTTC; cdr3_aa: CAWSSGEETQYF
d_call: TRBD2; v_call: TRBV6-1; j_call: TRBJ2-3; clone_size: NA; cdr3_nt: TGTGCCAGCAGTGAACGGTCGGGAGGGACTAGCACAGATACGCAGTATTTT; cdr3_aa: CASSERSGGTSTDTQYF
d_call: NA; v_call: TRBV6-1; j_call: TRBJ2-4; clone_size: once; cdr3_nt: TGTGCCAGCAGTGAAGAAGGGGGGGGGGGCACTTTAGCCAAAAACATTCAGTACTTC; cdr3_aa: CASSEEGGGGTLAKNIQYF
d_call: NA; v_call: TRBV27; j_call: TRBJ1-2; clone_size: many; cdr3_nt: TGTGCCAGCAGTTTATCGGGGGGAGGACGTGGCTACACCTTC; cdr3_aa: CASSLSGGGRGYTF
d_call: NA; v_call: TRBV12-3/TRBV12-4; j_call: TRBJ1-5; clone_size: many; cdr3_nt: TGTGCCAGCAGTTCAAGTAGCAATCAGCCCCAGCATTTT; cdr3_aa: CASSSSSNQPQHF
d_call: TRBD2; v_call: TRBV7-9; j_call: TRBJ2-3; clone_size: many; cdr3_nt: TGTGCCAGCAGCTTACGTCCGACAGCGGGGGACACAGATACGCAGTATTTT; cdr3_aa: CASSLRPTAGDTDTQYF
d_call: TRBD2; v_call: TRBV6-1; j_call: TRBJ2-1; clone_size: many; cdr3_nt: TGTGCCAGCAGTGAACAGCTAGCGGGGGGCCAATACGAATGGTTTTCTAAGTTCTTC; cdr3_aa: CASSEQLAGGQYEWFSKFF
d_call: NA; v_call: TRBV12-3/TRBV12-4; j_call: TRBJ1-4; clone_size: many; cdr3_nt: TGTGCCAGCAGTTTGTCGGGACTGGAAAAACTGTTTTTT; cdr3_aa: CASSLSGLEKLFF
d_call: NA; v_call: TRBV28; j_call: TRBJ2-7; clone_size: many; cdr3_nt: TGTGCCAGCAGTTTGGGATTAGATTCGGGGGAAACTTACGAGCAGTACTTC; cdr3_aa: CASSLGLDSGETYEQYF
d_call: NA; v_call: TRBV12-3/TRBV12-4; j_call: TRBJ1-5; clone_size: many; cdr3_nt: TGTGCCAGCAGCCCGACAGAGCCCAATCAGCCCCAGCATTTT; cdr3_aa: CASSPTEPNQPQHF
d_call: TRBD2; v_call: TRBV30; j_call: TRBJ2-1; clone_size: many; cdr3_nt: TGTGGCGTAGATATAGCGGGGGGGTCCAATGAGCAGTTCTTC; cdr3_aa: CGVDIAGGSNEQFF
d_call: NA; v_call: TRBV5-1; j_call: TRBJ2-3; clone_size: NA; cdr3_nt: TGCGCCAGCAGCTTGGCCCGGAGGGCGGAAGATACGCAGTATTTT; cdr3_aa: CASSLARRAEDTQYF
d_call: NA; v_call: TRBV7-8; j_call: TRBJ2-7; clone_size: many; cdr3_nt: TGTGCCAGCAGCTCCGGGACTCAGGAGCAGTACTTC; cdr3_aa: CASSSGTQEQYF
d_call: TRBD2; v_call: TRBV28; j_call: TRBJ2-3; clone_size: many; cdr3_nt: TGTGCCAGCAGTACTTTACTAGCGGGGGACACAGATACGCAGTATTTT; cdr3_aa: CASSTLLAGDTDTQYF
d_call: NA; v_call: TRBV7-6; j_call: TRBJ2-3; clone_size: many; cdr3_nt: TGTGCCAGCGGTCGAAGGGGCGGGGTTCCGGCAGATACGCAGTATTTT; cdr3_aa: CASGRRGGVPADTQYF
d_call: TRBD1; v_call: TRBV20-1; j_call: TRBJ1-4; clone_size: many; cdr3_nt: TGCAGTGCTAGGACAGGGAATACGTGGGAAAAACTGTTTTTT; cdr3_aa: CSARTGNTWEKLFF
d_call: TRBD2; v_call: TRBV20-1; j_call: TRBJ2-1; clone_size: many; cdr3_nt: TGCAGTGCTGAACTAGCGGGGGGGCCCAATGAGCAGTTCTTC; cdr3_aa: CSAELAGGPNEQFF
d_call: TRBD1; v_call: TRBV7-2; j_call: TRBJ2-1; clone_size: many; cdr3_nt: TGTGCCAGCAGCTTAAATCAGGGGGTGCCTCGGGAGCAGTTCTTC; cdr3_aa: CASSLNQGVPREQFF
d_call: NA; v_call: TRBV11-2; j_call: TRBJ1-4; clone_size: many; cdr3_nt: TGTGCCAGCAGGGGTTTGGGGATGGGAAAACTGTTTTTT; cdr3_aa: CASRGLGMGKLFF
d_call: NA; v_call: TRBV12-3/TRBV12-4; j_call: TRBJ1-2; clone_size: NA; cdr3_nt: TGTGCCAGCAGTTTTTCCAGGTCGCTGCTCTATGGCTACACCTTC; cdr3_aa: CASSFSRSLLYGYTF